This TCR beta chain stems from a study of blood T cell repertoires in COVID-19. Background on the study: Samples of COVID-19 (acute and convalescent) were obtained from the United States, Italy and Spain. T cells, B-cell-depleted T cells, or PBMCs provided the cDNA or gDNA that served as material.

Only in-frame clones appear in the TCRdb table, and some are missing; sequencing was by immunoSEQ multiplex PCR. The table records some 41,000 clones, 86% of them present only once. The CDR3 totals 13 residues. V dropped 1 base and J dropped 8 bases, with 9 bases sitting between them. Germline assignment: CDR1 MNHNS and CDR2 SASEGT. The TCR comes from a human donor in a cohort sampled during active COVID-19. The chain joins TRBV6-1 to TRBJ2-1; possibly TRBD2 for D (5 bases). The sample comprised peripheral blood. This CDR3 reads CASSEEQADEQFF. Here the CDR3 DNA reads TGTGCCAGCAGTGAAGAACAAGCGGATGAGCAGTTCTTC.